The 11 T cell receptor beta chains presented below share a single source sample, sequenced in a study of vaccination effects on CD4 cells after COVID-19. These TCRs' antigens remain unknown. Having been cultured for less than 13 days, the cells underwent CD4+ T cell isolation. Generated by immunoSEQ multiplex PCR, the TCRdb table keeps only in-frame clones and is missing some. Among about 48,000 clones, around 63% were seen once, and the ten largest hold roughly 5%. The material was CD4+ T cells from PBMCs cultured without peptide, obtained before COVID-19 vaccination. The source is a human donor who received a COVID-19 vaccine.

This chain links TRBV5-4 with TRBJ2-1; no definite D call. Looked up from germline, CDR1 is SGHNT and CDR2 is YYREEE (reference sequence). The CDR3 has 13 amino acids. V lost 3 bases, J lost 4 bases, and 8 bases lay in between. The CDR3 loop reads CASSSLIYNEQFF. DNA of the CDR3: TGTGCCAGCAGCTCCCTGATTTACAATGAGCAGTTCTTC.

The rearrangement links TRBV2 to TRBJ2-7; D possibly corresponds to TRBD2 (5 bases). Germline CDR1 reads SNHLY; CDR2 reads FYNNEI. This CDR3 contains 13 residues. V dropped 7 bases and J dropped 0 bases, with 10 bases sitting between them. CDR3 coding DNA: TGTGCCAGCATCCCTGGGAGCTCCTACGAGCAGTACTTC. Its translation is CASIPGSSYEQYF.

The chain joins TRBV6-8 to TRBJ1-3; D is perhaps TRBD1 (5 bases). V lost 2 bases and J 6 bases, leaving 17 bases between the germline ends. CDR1 MNHGY and CDR2 SAAAGT come from the germline V gene. The CDR3 loop spans 16 amino acids. The CDR3 DNA reads as TGTGCCAGCAGTTACAGGCAGGGCCCCAGGGAAAACACCATATATTTT. Its protein is CASSYRQGPRENTIYF.

DNA of the CDR3: TGCGCCAGCAGCCATCCAGGGGGCAGCTTTGGCTACACCTTC. Translating gives CASSHPGGSFGYTF. V is TRBV4-1 and J is TRBJ1-2; 8 nucleotides agree with TRBD1. Trimming cost V 3 bases and J 7 bases; bases outside gene matches: 7. This CDR3 spans 14 amino acids. CDR1 is MGHRA and CDR2 is YSYEKL in the germline V gene.

This sequence joins TRBV28 and TRBJ2-7; 10 bases fit TRBD2. Trimming cost V 5 bases and J 4 bases; bases outside gene matches: 5. Germline V gene sequence: CDR1 MDHEN, CDR2 SYDVKM. This CDR3 has 14 residues. The CDR3 spells CASSPASGSYEQYF. The CDR3 DNA reads TGTGCCAGCAGTCCGGCTAGCGGGAGTTACGAGCAGTACTTC.

V usage is TRBV19 and J usage is TRBJ2-1; D is undetermined. Germline V lookup: CDR1 LNHDA, CDR2 SQIVND (reference sequence). The CDR3 is made up of 14 amino acids. The ends were cut back, 1 base at V and 12 bases at J, with 16 bases in the middle. CDR3 DNA: TGTGCCAGTAGTATAGCGCCCGAATCCGGTAGGCAGTTCTTC. Its translation is CASSIAPESGRQFF. The whole variable domain, remainder taken from reference TRBV19 and TRBJ2-1, is DGGITQSPKYLFRKEGQNVTLSCEQNLNHDAMYWYRQDPGQGLRLIYYSQIVNDFQKGDIAEGYSVSREKKESFPLTVTSAQKNPTAFYLCASSIAPESGRQFFGPGTRLTVL.

V and J are TRBV19 and TRBJ1-5; D remains ambiguous. The CDR3 is 12 residues long. Germline V gene sequence: CDR1 LNHDA, CDR2 SQIVND (reference sequence). Between the trimmed V and J ends, which lost 3 bases and 5 bases, there was a span of 5 bases. CDR3 DNA sequence: TGTGCCAGTAGTATCAGAGATCAGCCCCAGCATTTT. It encodes CASSIRDQPQHF.

This chain's CDR3 is CASSLGEEKLFF. The CDR3 DNA reads as TGTGCCAGCAGTTTAGGAGAAGAAAAACTGTTTTTT. The V call is TRBV28, the J call TRBJ1-4; no clear D gene. The CDR3 has 12 amino acids. V was pared by 2 bases and J by 8 bases, with 6 bases between. CDR1 and CDR2 (germline): MDHEN, SYDVKM.

The chain joins TRBV3-1 (or the pseudogene TRBV3-2) to TRBJ1-3, with D maybe TRBD1 (6 bases). The CDR3 extends over 18 amino acids. Germline loops: CDR1 LGHDT, CDR2 YNNKEL (reference sequence). Trimming cost V 0 bases and J 3 bases, with 18 bases left between them. Here the CDR3 reads CASSQDVGTKTFGNTIYF. The CDR3 nucleotides are TGTGCCAGCAGCCAAGATGTCGGGACAAAAACGTTTGGAAACACCATATATTTT.

The chain is built from TRBV7-9 and TRBJ1-1, with D unresolved. CDR1 is SEHNR, CDR2 FQNEAQ, per germline (reference sequence). V lost 2 bases and J 1 base, leaving 8 bases between the germline ends. CDR3 size: 14 residues. Here the CDR3 reads CASSLRAANTEAFF. For the CDR3, the DNA is TGTGCCAGCAGCTTAAGGGCGGCGAACACTGAAGCTTTCTTT. The full variable domain, with the rest looked up from reference TRBV7-9 and TRBJ1-1, is DTGVSQNPRHKITKRGQNVTFRCDPISEHNRLYWYRQTLGQGPEFLTYFQNEAQLEKSRLLSDRFSAERPKGSFSTLEIQRTEQGDSAMYLCASSLRAANTEAFFGQGTRLTVV.

The V call is TRBV25-1, the J call TRBJ1-1; 7 bases fit TRBD1. With V trimmed by 4 bases and J by 0 bases, 8 bases remained unmatched. Germline V CDR1 and CDR2: MGHDK, SYGVNS. The CDR3 has 16 residues. CDR3 loop: CASSVWDSLMNTEAFF. The CDR3 nucleotides are TGTGCCAGCAGTGTATGGGACAGTCTAATGAACACTGAAGCTTTCTTT.